Detailed here is one T cell receptor beta chain. Its antigen is currently not known. No quality values exist for individual bases; no much larger clone is one base distant. This sample was included in a study of early stage breast cancer tumors (dated by TCRdb to 2017 to 2019). About the full investigation: Of the approximately 16 invasive breast tumors, approximately 11 were found to be estrogen receptor-positive, progesterone receptor-positive and HER2-negative. About 65% of the 12 ER+/PR+/HER2- tumors were invasive ductal carcinomas, while the other four were invasive lobular carcinomas. On average, each sample got about 9.3-fold read coverage. A total of around 3 million templates, representing 1,097,674 unique clonotypes, were detected across all samples.

Paper-wide results and their limitations: Enriched TCRB sequences shared across patients were found to be mostly commonly generated sequences that were unlikely to play an important role in the tumor microenvironment. Tumors showed about 2.5-fold higher T cell density and higher clonality than adjacent normal breast tissue. Greater similarity was observed between blood and normal breast repertoires than between blood and tumor repertoires, and tumor was distinguished from normal in about 85% of the 16 patients when each tissue was compared with blood. Because the cohort was small, a breakdown by tumor subtype could not be done. Bulk genomic DNA sequencing of unsorted cells missed chain pairing and functional markers such as CD4, CD8 and FOXP3.

Each sample was amplified in two independent genomic DNA replicates, using roughly 0.51 ug for blood and about 1.5 ug for tumor or normal breast. TCRB sequencing of genomic DNA was carried out with the ImmunoSeq Intro kit according to the manufacturer's instructions. Multiplex PCR was run for 25 to 35 cycles using proprietary primers and spike-in control sequences for absolute quantification. Single-end 150-bp reads were used to sequence an 87-bp fragment covering the CDR3 and the flanking V and J genes. Seven samples, with two replicates for each sample, were multiplexed per lane of an Illumina MiSeq using version 3.0 chemistry. In the paper's pipeline: Raw data were processed by the vendor's proprietary pipeline, with both replicates merged into one result per sample. Productive rearrangements sharing the V-gene family, CDR3 amino acid sequence and J-gene segment were defined as clonotypes. Clonality was computed as 1 minus the normalized Shannon entropy (Pielou evenness) of TCRB abundances. T cell density was estimated as total templates divided by the number of input cells, with the number of input cells inferred from the DNA input amount. Recon with default parameters was used to estimate total repertoire diversity and clonality. A clonotype counted as tumor-enriched if its abundance in tumor exceeded 0.1% and was at least 32-fold higher than its abundance in normal breast. What TCRdb holds here is the immuneACCESS table cut down to in-frame rearrangements. Part of the clones is not present; checked against another copy, under half of the missing clones reflect an unresolved V gene, and the others are unexplained. Clone size and the V and J calls come from that table; the DNA yielded D and trimming. The sample contains tens of thousands of clones, 74% of them found a single time. Roughly 7% of the sample belongs to the ten largest clones.

The study profiled bulk TCR beta-chain repertoires in matched peripheral blood, tumor and adjacent normal breast tissue taken from approximately 15 patients with early-stage breast cancer. Before surgery, roughly 4.5-11 mL of whole blood was collected into EDTA tubes and then processed within 2 hours. Peripheral blood mononuclear cells were isolated by Ficoll-Paque centrifugation in SepMate-50 tubes. PBMCs were cryopreserved in around 90% FBS with approximately 10% DMSO in aliquots of roughly 1.8 to 4.5 million cells and stored in liquid nitrogen. The Qiagen AllPrep DNA/RNA Mini kit was used for genomic DNA extraction. Sequenced: blood. This TCR derives from a person between 55 and 70 years old with breast cancer.

The CDR3 has the sequence CASSLAGSTDTQYF. The sequence in DNA is TGTGCCAGCAGCTTAGCCGGGAGCACAGATACGCAGTATTTT. The sequence is built from TRBV7-9 and TRBJ2-3, with no reliable assignment of the D segment. CDR1 and CDR2 (SEHNR, FQNEAQ) derive from the germline V gene (reference sequence). The CDR3 runs 14 residues from the cysteine to the phenylalanine. Only the CDR3 portion is preserved as DNA: 42 bases, with reading frame beginning at the first base. The germline ends are 4 bases apart after V is trimmed by 0 bases and J by 0 bases.